Here is one T cell receptor beta chain with its context. Many counts were recorded for this clonotype. Its antigen specificity is not known. No base quality values were provided; no much bigger clone lies one nucleotide off. The V end gives up 3 bases and the J end 4 bases, leaving 11 bases in the junction not matched to a gene. The CDR3 spans 17 residues, from the cysteine through the phenylalanine. Of all the DNA, just the CDR3 is kept, 51 bases in frame from base 1. Per the germline V gene, KGHSH is the CDR1 and LQKENI is the CDR2. This entry comes from a study of breast tumors, draining lymph nodes, adjacent tissues (dated by TCRdb to 2016 to 2017). About the study as a whole: In breast cancer patients, the study compared the TCR beta repertoires of tumor, adjacent nontumor tissue and axillary lymph nodes. In human breast cancer, the study set out to evaluate how tumor, surrounding tissue and draining lymph node repertoires relate to one another and whether T cells may move between these sites.

TCRdb lists the instrument as Illumina HiSeq 2000. TCR beta chain libraries were generated through multiplex PCR amplification. High-throughput sequencing was used to analyze the amplified TCR beta chain products. Starting from the raw public reads, TCRdb applied fastp trimming at Q25, assembled clones with MiXCR and retained in-frame beta chains. Duplicate CDR3 protein sequences are folded into a single record with the most common DNA and genes. This sample lists over 60,000 distinct CDR3 sequences; approximately 57% were detected once. Around 19% of the sample is in the top ten clones. Overall results and qualifications from the work: Tumor T-cell repertoires showed less diversity than lymph node repertoires and more diversity than nontumor tissue repertoires, and tumor T-cell repertoires showed preferential V and J gene usage. The data were considered consistent with the idea that most tumor T cells come from the lymph node and then expand in tumor tissue. Tumor and nontumor tissue repertoires were found to be significantly more similar in luminal-like than in basal-like breast cancer. The conclusion that tumor T cells originate in lymph nodes was framed as consistent with a hypothesis rather than directly demonstrated.

Sequenced material: breast tumor tissue. This sequence was found in a female donor with breast cancer. Some clones in this sample may be carry-over from other donors' samples. The chain uses TRBV18 and TRBJ1-4, and TRBD1 aligns with 7 junction nucleotides. The DNA sequence follows: TGTGCCAGCTCACCGGCTCTGACAGGGTTGGGTAATGAAAAACTGTTTTTT. This codes for CASSPALTGLGNEKLFF.